This T cell receptor (beta chain) was identified in a study of blood T cell repertoires in COVID-19. Using immunoSEQ multiplex PCR, the repertoire was profiled, and TCRdb retains in-frame clones only, with some absent. This sample has about 50,000 clones, with about four fifths found just once. The CDR3 loop spans 14 amino acids. The germline V gene has CDR1 KGHSH and CDR2 LQKENI. After removal of 4 bases from V and 4 bases from J, the junction contained 5 bases not matched to a gene. The sequencing sample was made of peripheral blood. This chain connects TRBV18 to TRBJ1-1, with 8 bases identical to TRBD1. The source is a man between 60 and 75 years old with acute or convalescent COVID-19. CDR3 sequence (DNA): TGTGCCAGCTCACTCGCAGGGGGCCGCACTGAAGCTTTCTTT. Protein product: CASSLAGGRTEAFF.